This TCR beta chain was recovered during a study of T cells in Graves' hyperthyroidism and ophthalmopathy. Amplified TCR beta CDR3 regions derived from RNA transcripts. The primer set for the first-round RT-PCR of the TCR CDR3 was HTBI. TCRdb reanalysed the multiplex PCR reads using MiXCR and keeps one entry per CDR3 protein. The sample has fewer than 400,000 distinct CDR3 sequences, 11% to 15% seen once. The germline V and J ends were trimmed by 3 bases and 13 bases, with 7 bases remaining between them. The CDR3 runs 11 residues. CDR1 MDHEN and CDR2 SYDVKM come from the germline V gene. This clonotype was recorded at least ten times.

The genes are TRBV28 and TRBJ1-6; D gene uncertain. This clonotype was obtained from a man between 45 and 60 years old with Graves' ophthalmopathy. What was sequenced was blood. CDR3 loop: CASSFSGPLHF. The CDR3 coding sequence is TGTGCCAGCAGTTTCTCTGGGCCCCTCCACTTT.